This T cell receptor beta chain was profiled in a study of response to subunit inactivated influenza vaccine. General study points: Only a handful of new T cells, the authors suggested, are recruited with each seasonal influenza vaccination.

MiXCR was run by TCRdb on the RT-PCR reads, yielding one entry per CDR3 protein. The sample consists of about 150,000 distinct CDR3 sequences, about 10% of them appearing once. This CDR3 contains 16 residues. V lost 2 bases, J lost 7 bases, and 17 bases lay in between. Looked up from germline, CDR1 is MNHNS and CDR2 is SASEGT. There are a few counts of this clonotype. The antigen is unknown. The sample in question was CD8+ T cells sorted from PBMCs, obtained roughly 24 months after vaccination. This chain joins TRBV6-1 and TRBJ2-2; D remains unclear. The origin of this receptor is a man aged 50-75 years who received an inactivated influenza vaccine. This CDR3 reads CASSETVFPVSGELFF. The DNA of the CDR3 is TGTGCCAGCAGTGAAACTGTCTTCCCAGTCAGCGGGGAGCTGTTTTTT.